This TCR beta chain was retrieved from a study of T cell repertoires in cytomegalovirus infection. The overall study: Public TCR beta signatures provided an indication of both CMV infection and a matching HLA type.

In TCRdb, the reads were re-called with MiXCR into one record per CDR3 protein. The repertoire consists of over 450,000 distinct CDR3 sequences, with approximately 10% occurring once and the leading ten covering roughly 10%. Trimming cost V 0 bases and J 7 bases; bases outside gene matches: 9. The germline CDR1 and CDR2 sequences are MDHEN and SYDVKM. CDR3 length: 17 amino acids. This clonotype came up a few times. What it binds is unknown. Study results and limitations: HLA-C-restricted CMV-specific TCR beta clonotypes prevailed in the ex vivo response. Frequencies of public TCR beta families were cumulated, and this identified carriers of CMV plus the relevant HLA.

This TCR was sampled from a human donor in good health (CMV status not recorded). Some clones in this sample may be carry-over from other donors' samples. Sequences were obtained from PBMCs. The rearrangement links TRBV28 to TRBJ2-1; 10 bases are a match to TRBD2. The CDR3 sequence is CASSLWGAGGPGNEQFF. The CDR3 DNA sequence: TGTGCCAGCAGTTTATGGGGAGCGGGAGGGCCGGGGAATGAGCAGTTCTTC.